This T cell receptor (beta chain) originates from a study of blood T cell repertoires in COVID-19. At the level of the study: Samples came from the United States, Italy and Spain, spanning acute and convalescent COVID-19. T cells, B-cell-depleted T cells, or PBMCs provided the cDNA or gDNA that served as material.

As processed by the authors: How many nucleated cells were present was estimated from reference gene primer amplification. The assay was immunoSEQ multiplex PCR, and TCRdb's table has in-frame clones only and misses some. Clonal size and the V and J genes are those of that table, whereas D and trimming came from the DNA. Among more than 200,000 clones listed, roughly nine tenths were seen once. V was trimmed by 1 base and J by 2 bases, leaving 7 bases between them. Germline V gene lookup returns CDR1 SGHNT and CDR2 YYREEE (reference sequence). The CDR3 runs to 15 residues. The receptor's source is a man aged 40-49 years with acute or convalescent COVID-19. The V call is TRBV5-4, the J call TRBJ2-6; no firm D call. Source material: peripheral blood. CDR3 DNA sequence: TGTGCCAGCAGCTTGTGGTCGGCTGGGGCCAACGTCCTGACTTTC. Protein product: CASSLWSAGANVLTF.